This T cell receptor (beta chain) comes out of a study of T cell changes during pregnancy in multiple sclerosis. Profiling relied on immunoSEQ multiplex PCR, and the TCRdb table lists in-frame clones only, not all of them. The table has approximately 88,000 clones, over 80% seen once. Germline lookup yields CDR1 PRHDT and CDR2 FYEKMQ (reference sequence). The CDR3 contains 15 residues. V shed 5 bases, J shed 3 bases, and the junction held 9 bases outside the gene matches. The rearrangement joins TRBV13 to TRBJ1-1; 7 bases line up with TRBD1. This clonotype was sampled from a female donor with multiple sclerosis, enrolled in a pregnancy study. Here the sequenced sample was peripheral blood, taken in the first trimester of pregnancy. The CDR3 sequence: CASSLPQGIDTEAFF. CDR3 DNA sequence: TGTGCCAGCAGCCTACCACAGGGGATCGACACTGAAGCTTTCTTT.